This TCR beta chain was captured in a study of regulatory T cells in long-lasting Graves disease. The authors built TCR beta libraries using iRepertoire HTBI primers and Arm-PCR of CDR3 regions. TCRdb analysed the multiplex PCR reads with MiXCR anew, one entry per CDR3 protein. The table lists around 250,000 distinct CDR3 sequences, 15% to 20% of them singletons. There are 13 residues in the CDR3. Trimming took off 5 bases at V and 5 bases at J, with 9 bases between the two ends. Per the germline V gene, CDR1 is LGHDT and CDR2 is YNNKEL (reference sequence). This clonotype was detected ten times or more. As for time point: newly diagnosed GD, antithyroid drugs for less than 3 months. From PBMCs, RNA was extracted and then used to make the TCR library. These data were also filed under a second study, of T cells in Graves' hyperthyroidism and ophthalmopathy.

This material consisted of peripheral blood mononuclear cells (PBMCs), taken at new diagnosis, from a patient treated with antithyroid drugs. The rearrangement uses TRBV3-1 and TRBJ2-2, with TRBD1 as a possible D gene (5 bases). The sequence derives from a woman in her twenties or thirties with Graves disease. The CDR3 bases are TGTGCCAGCAGCACATCAGGGACCGGGGAGCTGTTTTTT. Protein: CASSTSGTGELFF.